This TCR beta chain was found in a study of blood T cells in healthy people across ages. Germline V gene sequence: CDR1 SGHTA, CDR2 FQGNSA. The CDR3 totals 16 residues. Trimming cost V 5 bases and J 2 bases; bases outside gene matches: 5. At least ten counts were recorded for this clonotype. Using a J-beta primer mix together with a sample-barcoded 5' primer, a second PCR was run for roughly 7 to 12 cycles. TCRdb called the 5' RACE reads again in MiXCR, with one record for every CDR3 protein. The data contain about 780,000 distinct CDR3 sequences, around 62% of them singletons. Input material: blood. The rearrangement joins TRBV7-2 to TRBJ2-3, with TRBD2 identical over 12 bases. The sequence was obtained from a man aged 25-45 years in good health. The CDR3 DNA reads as TGTGCCAGCAGCCCCCGGACTAGCGGGATCACAGATACGCAGTATTTT. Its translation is CASSPRTSGITDTQYF. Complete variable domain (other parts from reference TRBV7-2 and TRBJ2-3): GAGVSQSPSNKVTEKGKDVELRCDPISGHTALYWYRQSLGQGLEFLIYFQGNSAPDKSGLPSDRFSAERTGGSVSTLTIQRTQQEDSAVYLCASSPRTSGITDTQYFGPGTRLTVL.